These 12 T cell receptor beta chains share one sample of origin, sequenced in a study of blood T cell repertoires in COVID-19. Sequencing used immunoSEQ multiplex PCR; TCRdb keeps in-frame clones, though not all of them. The data show 120,000 to 150,000 clones, 80% to 85% seen once. The sequencing sample was made of PBMCs or T cells enriched from blood (not recorded which). These receptors all come from a woman aged 50 to 65 who had been exposed to COVID-19.

This clone has just a few counts. The CDR3 sequence: CASSERRGGLARV. The CDR3 region has the DNA TGTGCCAGCAGTGAACGCAGAGGGGGACTAGCGAGGGTC. The chain couples TRBV6-1 to TRBJ2-7; 10 bases are shared with TRBD2. The germline V gene has CDR1 MNHNS and CDR2 SASEGT. The CDR3 is 13 residues long.

The CDR3 sequence: CASRRTGLGGYTF. In nucleotides, the CDR3 is TGTGCCAGCAGGAGGACAGGTCTAGGGGGCTACACCTTC. V gene TRBV12-3 or TRBV12-4 combines with J gene TRBJ1-2; TRBD1 aligns across 7 bases. V shed 6 bases, J shed 8 bases, and the junction held 9 bases outside the gene matches. The CDR3 covers 13 residues.

This clone was counted a few times. The V call is TRBV24-1, the J call TRBJ2-2; D perhaps matches TRBD2 (5 bases). Looked up from germline, CDR1 is KGHDR and CDR2 is SFDVKD. The CDR3 runs to 13 residues. Between the trimmed V and J ends, which lost 3 bases and 14 bases, there was a span of 15 bases. The CDR3 sequence: CATSDPLSSILFF. CDR3 nucleotide sequence: TGTGCCACCAGTGATCCCCTGTCTAGCATTCTGTTTTTT.

In its sample, this clone was seen once. The chain links TRBV9 to TRBJ2-2; 7 bases are a match to TRBD1. Germline CDR1 and CDR2: SGDLS and YYNGEE. With V trimmed by 2 bases and J by 2 bases, 3 bases remained unmatched. This CDR3 has 15 residues. CDR3 protein: CASSVNRGNTGELFF. In DNA, the CDR3 is TGTGCCAGCAGCGTGAACAGGGGAAACACCGGGGAGCTGTTTTTT. Complete variable domain (other parts from reference TRBV9 and TRBJ2-2): DSGVTQTPKHLITATGQRVTLRCSPRSGDLSVYWYQQSLDQGLQFLIQYYNGEERAKGNILERFSAQQFPDLHSELNLSSLELGDSALYFCASSVNRGNTGELFFGEGSRLTVL.

The CDR3 loop reads CAIRVGQDNEQFF. CDR3 bases: TGTGCCATCCGAGTTGGGCAGGACAATGAGCAGTTCTTC. The V call is TRBV10-3, the J call TRBJ2-1; D uncertain. Germline V gene data show CDR1 as ENHRY and CDR2 as SYGVKD. The length of the CDR3 is 13 residues. The V end lost 8 bases, the J end lost 5 bases, and 13 bases lay between the germline ends.

This chain uses TRBV7-9 with TRBJ2-5; possible D gene TRBD2, 5 bases. The CDR3 length is 15 residues. Germline CDR1 reads SEHNR; CDR2 reads FQNEAQ (reference sequence). V dropped 5 bases and J dropped 4 bases, with 17 bases sitting between them. Here the CDR3 reads CASSLLTGAGETQYF. CDR3 nucleotide sequence: TGTGCCAGCAGCCTCCTAACGGGTGCGGGAGAGACCCAGTACTTC.

The genes are TRBV30 and TRBJ1-1; no clear D gene. Germline V gene data show CDR1 as GTSNPN and CDR2 as SVGIG (reference sequence). The CDR3 loop spans 12 amino acids. The V and J ends lost 5 bases and 2 bases respectively, with 9 bases between them. This CDR3 is CAWFSRNTEAFF. In nucleotides, the CDR3 is TGTGCCTGGTTTAGCCGAAACACTGAAGCTTTCTTT.

The chain is built from TRBV18 and TRBJ2-7; 15 nucleotides match TRBD2. V lost 6 bases to trimming and J lost 5 bases; unmatched junction nucleotides: 8. The germline V gene has CDR1 KGHSH and CDR2 LQKENI. This CDR3 region has 16 residues. CDR3 sequence: CASSGLAGGSRNEQYF. The CDR3 DNA follows: TGTGCCAGCTCCGGACTAGCGGGAGGGTCTAGGAACGAGCAGTACTTC.

In the case of this clone: Relative to the germline gene, one junction end is altered; a read error may explain this. This sequence joins TRBV7-7 and TRBJ2-3; 8 bases fit TRBD1. Germline CDR1 is SSHAT and CDR2 is FNYEAQ (reference sequence). The CDR3 consists of 15 residues. The CDR3 sequence is CASSLQGVPTDTQYF. CDR3 nucleotide sequence: TGTGCTAGCAGCTTACAGGGGGTCCCCACAGATACGCAGTATTTT.

The rearrangement uses TRBV4-1 and TRBJ1-1, with D possibly being TRBD1 (5 bases). Between the trimmed V and J ends, which lost 1 base and 1 base, there was a span of 13 bases. Germline V gives CDR1 MGHRA, CDR2 YSYEKL. CDR3 length: 16 amino acids. CDR3 sequence (DNA): TGCGCCAGCAGCCAAGTGCGACAGTTGAAGAACACTGAAGCTTTCTTT. Translating gives CASSQVRQLKNTEAFF.

This clone appeared a single time. For the CDR3, the DNA is TGTGCCAGCAGCATCCGGGACACCATATATTTT. The encoded protein is CASSIRDTIYF. The chain joins TRBV3-1 (or the pseudogene TRBV3-2) to TRBJ1-3; D not certain. CDR1 and CDR2 from the germline V gene are LGHDT and YNNKEL (reference sequence). There are 11 residues in the CDR3. V lost 5 bases and J 8 bases, leaving 7 bases between the germline ends.

Comment on this clone: Other DNA sequences in the same sample also yield this CDR3. The chain uses TRBV20-1 and TRBJ2-1, with TRBD2 identical over 10 bases. Trimming took 6 bases from V and 10 from J; bases not matched to a gene: 3. CDR1 DFQATT and CDR2 SNEGSKA come from the germline V gene (reference sequence). This CDR3 is built from 11 residues. CDR3 residues: CSASLAGEQFF. The CDR3 bases are TGCAGTGCGTCACTAGCGGGGGAGCAGTTCTTC.